A selection of T cell receptor beta chains follows, all from one sample in a study of shared clonotypes between healthy human individuals. Measured with immunoSEQ multiplex PCR; TCRdb has only the in-frame clones, and not every one. Altogether about 1 million clones are present, more than 75% being singletons, with the ten largest covering more than 0.45%. Specimen: memory CD4+ T cells from PBMCs. The source is a young man in good health. Some clones in this sample may be carry-over from other donors' samples. Both conserved end residues are part of each CDR3. Each record gives: clone size, V gene, D gene, J gene, CDR3 DNA, CDR3 protein. The D gene is left open where the match is weak. Rows may omit the clone size; those that give it use once, few, many or a size class.

>.|TRBV7-6|.|TRBJ2-7
TGTGCCAGCAGCTTACGAAGGGTCGGGGAGCAGTACTTC
CASSLRRVGEQYF
>.|TRBV20-1|.|TRBJ2-7
TGCAGTGCTAGAGGACAGCGCGAGCAGTACTTC
CSARGQREQYF
>.|TRBV29-1|TRBD1|TRBJ2-3
TGCAGCGTTGAAGGGGGACAGGGTGGCACAGATACGCAGTATTTT
CSVEGGQGGTDTQYF
>.|TRBV7-3|.|TRBJ2-3
TGTGCCAGCAGCCTTTTCGGGGATAGCACAGATACGCAGTATTTT
CASSLFGDSTDTQYF
>once|TRBV18|.|TRBJ2-7
TGTGCCAGCTCGCACGCGTGGGCCTACGAGCAGTACTTC
CASSHAWAYEQYF
>.|TRBV6-1|TRBD2|TRBJ2-5
TGTGCCAGCAGTGAGCGGACTAGCGGGAGTACAGAGACCCAGTACTTC
CASSERTSGSTETQYF
>.|TRBV28|TRBD1|TRBJ2-3
TGTGCCAGCGGATCGCCGGGACAGCCTAGCACAGATACGCAGTATTTT
CASGSPGQPSTDTQYF
>.|TRBV2|TRBD1|TRBJ2-3
TGTGCCAGCAGTGGGACAGGGGCTGTGTCAGATACGCAGTATTTT
CASSGTGAVSDTQYF
>.|TRBV28|.|TRBJ1-5
TGTGCCAGCAATCAACGTAAGGGGTATAGCAATCAGCCCCAGCATTTT
CASNQRKGYSNQPQHF
>.|TRBV15|.|TRBJ2-3
TGTGCCACCAGCCCGGAACGAAGCACAGATACGCAGTATTTT
CATSPERSTDTQYF
>.|TRBV27|.|TRBJ2-3
TGTGCCAGCAGTTTATCGATGGCAGGGGCCGAAAGAGATACGCAGTATTTT
CASSLSMAGAERDTQYF
>.|TRBV11-1|.|TRBJ1-1
TGTGCCAGCAGCTTATCGGCCAGGGGGAACACTGAAGCTTTCTTT
CASSLSARGNTEAFF
>.|TRBV19|.|TRBJ2-1
TGTGCCAGTAGTGCTCCCGGCCAAAGGGCGGCTGAGCAGTTCTTC
CASSAPGQRAAEQFF
>.|TRBV7-9|TRBD1|TRBJ2-1
TGTGCCAGCAGATCGACAGGGGGCTACAATGAGCAGTTCTTC
CASRSTGGYNEQFF
>.|TRBV28|TRBD1|TRBJ2-4
TGTGCCAGCAGTCCAGGGGGCGAAACCAAAAACATTCAGTACTTC
CASSPGGETKNIQYF
>many|TRBV2|.|TRBJ2-2
TGTGCCAGCAGTCCACCGCGGCGGAGCACCGGGGAGCTGTTTTTT
CASSPPRRSTGELFF
>.|TRBV6-1|.|TRBJ1-1
TGTGCCAGCACCTCCAAGAACACTGAAGCTTTCTTT
CASTSKNTEAFF
>.|TRBV5-6|TRBD2|TRBJ2-5
TGTGCCAGCAGCCCACTTAGCGGGAGGGAGAGGTGGGAGACCCAGTACTTC
CASSPLSGRERWETQYF
>.|TRBV28|TRBD2|TRBJ2-7
TGTGCCAGCAGTTTAGGTCTAGCGGGAGCGGCCGAGCAGTACTTC
CASSLGLAGAAEQYF
>.|TRBV5-4|TRBD2|TRBJ2-3
TGTGCCACCCGGACTAGCGGGAGGGCTAGCACAGATACGCAGTATTTT
CATRTSGRASTDTQYF
>.|TRBV7-2|.|TRBJ1-2
TGTGCCAGCAGCCCTACTCGGTCTAACTATGGCTACACCTTC
CASSPTRSNYGYTF
>.|TRBV2|.|TRBJ2-5
TGTGCCAGCAGTGAACGTCGTGCGCAGCTCGAGCAAGAGACCCAGTACTTC
CASSERRAQLEQETQYF
>.|TRBV5-1|TRBD1|TRBJ1-2
TGCGCCAGCAGCTTGGGGACAGGGGGATATGGCTACACCTTC
CASSLGTGGYGYTF
>.|TRBV5-1|TRBD1|TRBJ2-4
TGCGCCAGCAGCTTGTGGGCAGGGGGAAACATTCAGTACTTC
CASSLWAGGNIQYF
>.|TRBV5-6|TRBD1|TRBJ1-1
TGTGCCAGCAGCGTATCAGGACAGGGAAGAACTGAAGCTTTCTTT
CASSVSGQGRTEAFF
>.|TRBV28|.|TRBJ2-1
TGTGCCAGCGCTTTCCTCGAGTTTTACAATGAGCAGTTCTTC
CASAFLEFYNEQFF
>.|TRBV11-2|.|TRBJ1-1
TGTGCCAGCAGCGTCGCCGGGACGGCAAACACTGAAGCTTTCTTT
CASSVAGTANTEAFF
>.|TRBV6-5|.|TRBJ2-3
TGTGCCAGCGGCTCGGACTGGTTGTCAGATACGCAGTATTTT
CASGSDWLSDTQYF
>.|TRBV5-1|TRBD1|TRBJ2-7
TGCGCCAGCAGCCCTCGGACAGGTGGGAACTACGAGCAGTACTTC
CASSPRTGGNYEQYF
>.|TRBV6-5|.|TRBJ1-4
TGTGCCAGCAGCGAGGCAACTAATGAAAAACTGTTTTTT
CASSEATNEKLFF
>.|TRBV2|.|TRBJ1-4
TGTGCCAGCAGTGACCAAATGGGATCCTATGAAAAACTGTTTTTT
CASSDQMGSYEKLFF
>.|TRBV27|TRBD2|TRBJ2-3
TGTGTCAGCACTAGGACTAGTTCGTCTGTCGGTGCAGATACGCAGTATTTT
CVSTRTSSSVGADTQYF
>.|TRBV6-5|.|TRBJ1-1
TGTGCCAGCAGTTACGGGTTAATGCAGGACGGTGAAGCTTTCTTT
CASSYGLMQDGEAFF
>many|TRBV15|TRBD1|TRBJ1-5
TGTGCCACCAGCCCCCCCCGGAGGCAGGGGGATCAGCCCCAGCATTTT
CATSPPRRQGDQPQHF
>few|TRBV28|.|TRBJ1-5
TGTGCCAGCAGTTTTGGCAGGGGCAATCAGCCCCAGCATTTT
CASSFGRGNQPQHF
>.|TRBV5-4|.|TRBJ2-5
TGTGCCAGCAGCTTGGCCATTGGGAGACAAGAGACCCAGTACTTC
CASSLAIGRQETQYF
>.|TRBV10-3|TRBD2|TRBJ2-1
TGTGCCTCGGGGACTAGTCATAACAATGAGCAGTTCTTC
CASGTSHNNEQFF
>.|TRBV11-2|.|TRBJ2-3
TGTGCCAGCAGCCACTTACAGGGTTCCCCCACAGATACGCAGTATTTT
CASSHLQGSPTDTQYF
>.|TRBV27|.|TRBJ2-5
TGTGCCAGCAGTTTATGGGCTCAGTACCAAGAGACCCAGTACTTC
CASSLWAQYQETQYF
>.|TRBV15|TRBD2|TRBJ2-7
TGTGCCACCAGCAGGTTCCCTAGCGGTTCCTACGAGCAGTACTTC
CATSRFPSGSYEQYF
>.|TRBV11-2|.|TRBJ2-1
TGTGCCAGCAGCTTATCCCGAGGTGAGCAGTTCTTC
CASSLSRGEQFF
>.|TRBV28|.|TRBJ1-5
TGTGCCAGCAGGCTCGACGCAGGGGATCAGCCCCAGCATTTT
CASRLDAGDQPQHF
>.|TRBV5-1|.|TRBJ2-5
TGCGCCAGCAGCTTGGGTGGACAGCCCCAAGAGACCCAGTACTTC
CASSLGGQPQETQYF
>.|TRBV10-3|TRBD2|TRBJ2-3
TGTGCCATCAGTGCTCAGCGGGAGGGCTCAAGAGATACGCAGTATTTT
CAISAQREGSRDTQYF
>.|TRBV28|.|TRBJ2-3
TGTGCCAGCAACAAGGGGGGAGCCACAGATACGCAGTATTTT
CASNKGGATDTQYF
>once|TRBV28|TRBD1|TRBJ1-1
TGTGCCAGCAGTCTGAGGAACAGGGGGCACAGTGAAGCTTTCTTT
CASSLRNRGHSEAFF
>.|TRBV29-1|TRBD1|TRBJ1-1
TGCAGCGTTGACACCGGACAGGCCGGATTGTATTTTCCTGAAGCTTTCTTT
CSVDTGQAGLYFPEAFF
>once|TRBV18|.|TRBJ1-1
TGTGCCAGCTCACCCGGGGTCGGACAGACCGCTTTCTTT
CASSPGVGQTAFF